One sample yielded the 17 T cell receptor beta chains listed below, sequenced in a study of T cells expressing NK-cell markers. Reanalyzing the 5' RACE reads, TCRdb keeps one entry per CDR3 protein, without DNA. In all, the sample yields approximately 440,000 distinct CDR3 sequences. Source material: blood T cells: a sorted CD56 or NKG2C T cell subset, CD4+ or CD8+ T cells, or bulk PBMC T cells (not recorded which). These receptors all stem from a woman between 50 and 59 years old in good health.

The chain joins TRBV10-3 to TRBJ1-1. The CDR3 contains 14 residues. Germline V gene data show CDR1 as ENHRY and CDR2 as SYGVKD. The CDR3 loop is CAISETVFNTEAFF.

CDR3 protein: CASSVLEGNTIYF. The chain has TRBV7-6 and TRBJ1-3. The CDR3 covers 13 residues. CDR1 and CDR2 from the germline V gene are SGHVS and FNYEAQ.

The chain recombines TRBV24-1 with TRBJ2-7; there is no DNA to check the TCRdb D call of TRBD1. This CDR3 is built from 13 residues. From germline, CDR1 is KGHDR and CDR2 SFDVKD. Here the CDR3 reads CATSRGGSDEQYF.

The rearrangement uses TRBV28 and TRBJ1-1; the D call of TRBD1 rests on TCRdb alone, since no DNA is present to check it. Germline assignment: CDR1 MDHEN and CDR2 SYDVKM. The CDR3 contains 16 residues. The CDR3 sequence: CASSSIQNQGTRLAFF.

This chain uses TRBV20-1 with TRBJ2-7; TCRdb calls TRBD2, which cannot be checked without DNA. Germline CDR1 DFQATT, CDR2 SNEGSKA (reference sequence). The CDR3 is 14 residues long. The CDR3 region is CSAVEGLAVREQYF.

The chain joins TRBV12-3 or TRBV12-4 to TRBJ2-2; TCRdb outputs TRBD2, but without DNA this stays unchecked. This CDR3 contains 14 residues. CDR3 region: CASSPVRGIGELFF.

V gene TRBV7-2 combines with J gene TRBJ2-5. The CDR3 totals 11 residues. In germline, CDR1 is SGHTA, CDR2 FQGNSA. CDR3 protein: CASSFSGPQYF.

The J gene is TRBJ2-7, the V gene TRBV24-1; the TRBD2 assignment by TCRdb is unverifiable without DNA. Germline V CDR1 and CDR2: KGHDR, SFDVKD. The CDR3 spans 13 residues. The CDR3 protein is CATDGTSGNEQYF.

The chain employs TRBV20-1 and TRBJ2-3; TCRdb proposes TRBD2, but this gene call is untestable without DNA. The CDR3 extends over 14 amino acids. CDR1 and CDR2 from the germline V gene are DFQATT and SNEGSKA (reference sequence). CDR3 residues: CSAQRRAGPDTQYF.

This chain joins TRBV3-1 and TRBJ1-1; the D call from TCRdb, TRBD1, cannot be confirmed without DNA. This CDR3 is 13 amino acids long. Germline V gene sequence: CDR1 LGHDT, CDR2 YNNKEL (reference sequence). CDR3: CASSRTGRSEAFF.

The V and J genes are TRBV6-2 or TRBV6-3 and TRBJ1-6; no DNA is available, so the TRBD1 call from TCRdb remains unchecked. Germline loops: CDR1 MNHEY, CDR2 SVGEGT. This CDR3 has 18 residues. CDR3 sequence: CASNNIRDNRPYNSPLHF.

This rearrangement joins TRBV10-3 to TRBJ2-1. CDR1 is ENHRY, CDR2 SYGVKD, per germline. The CDR3 is 12 amino acids. CDR3 sequence: CAISETGFEQFF.

J is TRBJ1-3 and V is TRBV7-2; TCRdb's D call of TRBD1 is untestable without DNA. The CDR3 runs 14 residues. Germline V gene sequence: CDR1 SGHTA, CDR2 FQGNSA. The CDR3 sequence is CASSPGQAGNTIYF.

The chain is built from TRBV5-1 and TRBJ2-7. Looked up from germline, CDR1 is SGHRS and CDR2 is YFSETQ. CDR3 size: 14 residues. CDR3 sequence reads: CASSLEAFSYEQYF. Complete variable domain (other parts from reference TRBV5-1 and TRBJ2-7): KAGVTQTPRYLIKTRGQQVTLSCSPISGHRSVSWYQQTPGQGLQFLFEYFSETQRNKGNFPGRFSGRQFSNSRSEMNVSTLELGDSALYLCASSLEAFSYEQYFGPGTRLTVT.

V gene TRBV4-2 combines with J gene TRBJ2-3; no DNA is available, so the TRBD2 call from TCRdb remains unchecked. The CDR3 spans 17 residues. CDR1 LGHNA and CDR2 YNFKEQ come from the germline V gene. Here the CDR3 reads CASSQVSGPLRADTQYF.

V is TRBV20-1 and J is TRBJ2-7; TCRdb reports TRBD2, a call that lacks DNA to check it against. CDR1 is DFQATT and CDR2 is SNEGSKA in the germline V gene (reference sequence). CDR3 size: 16 residues. The CDR3 sequence: CSALWGGGEGSYEQYF.

This CDR3 reads CASSPMGQSTEAFF. J is TRBJ1-1 and V is TRBV7-3; the TCRdb call, TRBD1, lacks DNA for checking. This CDR3 region has 14 residues. Germline CDR1 SGHTA, CDR2 FQGTGA.